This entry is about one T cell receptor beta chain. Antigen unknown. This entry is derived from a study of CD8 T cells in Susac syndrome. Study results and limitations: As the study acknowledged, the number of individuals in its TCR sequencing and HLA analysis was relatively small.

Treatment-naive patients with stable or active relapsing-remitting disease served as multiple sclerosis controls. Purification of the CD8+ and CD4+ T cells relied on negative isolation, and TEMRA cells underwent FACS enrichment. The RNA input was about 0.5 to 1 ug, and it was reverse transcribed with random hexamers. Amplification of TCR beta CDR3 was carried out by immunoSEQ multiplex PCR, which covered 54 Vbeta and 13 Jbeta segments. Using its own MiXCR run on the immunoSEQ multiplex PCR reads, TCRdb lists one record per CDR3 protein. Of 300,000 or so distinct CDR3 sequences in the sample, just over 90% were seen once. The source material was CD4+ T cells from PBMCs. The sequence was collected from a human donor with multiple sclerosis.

CDR3 DNA: TGCGCCAGCAGCATTCTGACACTGAACACTGAAGCTTTCTTT. Its protein product is CASSILTLNTEAFF. This chain links TRBV5-1 with TRBJ1-1; D not resolved. This CDR3 is built from 14 residues. Germline assignment: CDR1 SGHRS and CDR2 YFSETQ. V lost 4 bases and J 0 bases, leaving 10 bases between the germline ends.